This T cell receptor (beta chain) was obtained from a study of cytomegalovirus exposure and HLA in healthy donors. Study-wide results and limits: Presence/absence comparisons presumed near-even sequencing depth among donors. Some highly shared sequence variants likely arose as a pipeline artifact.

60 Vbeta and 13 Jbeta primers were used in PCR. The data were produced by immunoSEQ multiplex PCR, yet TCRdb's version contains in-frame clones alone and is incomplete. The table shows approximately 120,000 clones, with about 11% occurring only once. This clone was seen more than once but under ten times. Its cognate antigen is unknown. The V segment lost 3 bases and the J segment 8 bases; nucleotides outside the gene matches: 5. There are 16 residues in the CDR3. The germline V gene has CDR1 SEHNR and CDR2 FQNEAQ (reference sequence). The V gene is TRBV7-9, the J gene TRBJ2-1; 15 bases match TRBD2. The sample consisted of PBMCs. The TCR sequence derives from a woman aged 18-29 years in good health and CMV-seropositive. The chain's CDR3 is CASSFGTSGRLDEQFF. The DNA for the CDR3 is TGTGCCAGCAGCTTCGGGACTAGCGGGAGGTTAGATGAGCAGTTCTTC.